This paragraph reports one T cell receptor (beta chain). The antigen is not known. With ipilimumab providing CTLA-4 blockade, focal radiation was administered to patients who had chemo-refractory metastatic non-small-cell lung cancer. Sequencing was performed with immunoSEQ multiplex PCR; in TCRdb, only in-frame clones are kept and a portion is missing. This repertoire shows approximately 47,000 clones, around 63% found once; its top ten account for less than 20%. The entry originates in a study of radiotherapy plus CTLA-4 blockade in lung cancer. The wider study: Disease control was seen in 30% to 35% of patients, objective responses in 15% to 20%.

Trimming cost V 1 base and J 5 bases; bases outside gene matches: 5. Germline V gene lookup returns CDR1 SGHNT and CDR2 YYREEE (reference sequence). The CDR3 has 16 amino acids. Broader study findings: Researchers report tumor-derived TCR clones expanding in blood after radiotherapy plus ipilimumab. In blood, early T cell clone dynamics reportedly predicted response best, together with interferon-beta.

The sample consisted of peripheral blood, taken from a patient treated with radiotherapy plus ipilimumab. This receptor was taken from a human donor with non-small cell lung cancer who had a partial response to radiotherapy plus ipilimumab. This chain connects TRBV5-4 to TRBJ2-1, with 11 bases that match TRBD2. The CDR3 DNA reads TGTGCCAGCAGCTTGCCTAGCGGGAGGCAAAACAATGAGCAGTTCTTC. Translation gives CASSLPSGRQNNEQFF.